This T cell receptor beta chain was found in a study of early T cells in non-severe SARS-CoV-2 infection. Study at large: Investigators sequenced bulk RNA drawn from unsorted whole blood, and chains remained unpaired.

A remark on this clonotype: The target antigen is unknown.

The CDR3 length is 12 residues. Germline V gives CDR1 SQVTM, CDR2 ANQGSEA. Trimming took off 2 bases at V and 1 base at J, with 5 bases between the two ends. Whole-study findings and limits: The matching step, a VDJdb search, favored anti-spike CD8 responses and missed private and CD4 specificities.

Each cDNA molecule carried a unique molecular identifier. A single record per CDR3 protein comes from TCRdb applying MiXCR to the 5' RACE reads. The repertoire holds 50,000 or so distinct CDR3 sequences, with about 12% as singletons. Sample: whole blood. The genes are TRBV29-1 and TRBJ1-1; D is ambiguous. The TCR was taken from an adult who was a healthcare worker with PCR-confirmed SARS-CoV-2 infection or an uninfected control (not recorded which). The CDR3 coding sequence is TGCAGCGTTGAACCAGGGAACACTGAAGCTTTCTTT. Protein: CSVEPGNTEAFF. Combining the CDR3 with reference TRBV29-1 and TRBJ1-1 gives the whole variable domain SAVISQKPSRDICQRGTSLTIQCQVDSQVTMMFWYRQQPGQSLTLIATANQGSEATYESGFVIDKFPISRPNLTFSTLTVSNMSPEDSSIYLCSVEPGNTEAFFGQGTRLTVV.